These 28 T cell receptor beta chains were sequenced from one sample in a study of vaccination effects on CD4 cells after COVID-19 (dated by TCRdb to 2022 to 2024). Their recognized antigens are unknown. The library came from the immunoSEQ multiplex PCR assay. TCRdb stores this immuneACCESS table with in-frame sequences only. Part of the clones is absent; in the studies checked, under half of the shortfall reflects unresolved V genes, and no reason is known for the rest. The sample contains around 26,000 clones, roughly 73% of them found a single time. Of the sample, approximately 11% is held by the ten largest clones. After less than eleven days of culture, CD4+ T cells were isolated with the EasySep CD4+ T cell isolation kit. Here the sequenced sample was CD4+ T cells from PBMCs cultured without peptide, taken before COVID-19 vaccination. The receptors originated from a human donor who received a COVID-19 vaccine.

The CDR3 protein is CATSDSGTPGDTQYF. The CDR3 DNA sequence: TGTGCCACCAGTGACTCCGGGACCCCAGGGGATACGCAGTATTTT. The chain employs TRBV24-1 and TRBJ2-3; D might be TRBD1 or TRBD2, each matching 5 bases. The V end lost 4 bases, the J end lost 6 bases, and 16 bases lay between the germline ends. The CDR3 covers 15 residues. Germline CDR1 and CDR2: KGHDR and SFDVKD.

J is TRBJ2-5 and V is TRBV19; a possible D gene is TRBD1 (6 bases). The CDR3 extends over 13 amino acids. V was trimmed by 7 bases and J by 4 bases, leaving 13 bases between them. The germline CDR1 and CDR2 sequences are LNHDA and SQIVND (reference sequence). The CDR3 here is CASNSGRGETQYF. The CDR3 nucleotides read TGTGCCAGTAATTCGGGCAGGGGAGAGACCCAGTACTTC.

This rearrangement joins TRBV18 to TRBJ2-7, with D hard to call. V was clipped by 3 bases and J by 3 bases, with 12 bases between them. The germline gives CDR1 KGHSH, CDR2 LQKENI. CDR3 length: 14 amino acids. The CDR3 sequence is CASSPGAPIYEQYF. The CDR3 DNA is TGTGCCAGCTCACCTGGCGCCCCAATCTACGAGCAGTACTTC.

The chain employs TRBV5-6 and TRBJ1-2, with D perhaps TRBD1 (5 bases). Looked up from germline, CDR1 is SGHDT and CDR2 is YYEEEE. Trimming stripped 0 bases from V and 4 bases from J, with 10 bases between. The CDR3 length is 14 residues. This CDR3 is CASSLGQLPYGYTF. CDR3 coding DNA: TGTGCCAGCAGCTTGGGACAGCTCCCCTATGGCTACACCTTC.

This clone occurred a few times. This chain joins TRBV4-1 and TRBJ2-1; 11 nucleotides align to TRBD2. Germline V gene data show CDR1 as MGHRA and CDR2 as YSYEKL. V lost 0 bases, J lost 12 bases, and 13 bases stayed unmatched. The CDR3 covers 17 residues. CDR3 DNA: TGCGCCAGCAGCCAAGATATGACTAGCGGGACTGTCGGTGTGCAGTTCTTC. Its translation: CASSQDMTSGTVGVQFF.

The gene calls are TRBV19 and TRBJ2-7; TRBD1 aligns across 9 bases. V shed 6 bases and J 7 bases; nucleotides not matched to a gene: 7. The CDR3 has 13 amino acids. Germline V gene data show CDR1 as LNHDA and CDR2 as SQIVND (reference sequence). CDR3 sequence (DNA): TGTGCCAGTAGGACCCCGGGACAGGGAGAGCAGTACTTC. It translates to CASRTPGQGEQYF. Full variable domain (remainder filled in from reference TRBV19 and TRBJ2-7): DGGITQSPKYLFRKEGQNVTLSCEQNLNHDAMYWYRQDPGQGLRLIYYSQIVNDFQKGDIAEGYSVSREKKESFPLTVTSAQKNPTAFYLCASRTPGQGEQYFGPGTRLTVT.

This clone appeared a few times. The chain combines TRBV5-1 with TRBJ2-3; weak D call: TRBD2 (6 bases). CDR1 SGHRS and CDR2 YFSETQ come from the germline V gene. CDR3 length: 14 amino acids. The germline V and J ends were trimmed by 5 bases and 2 bases, with 12 bases remaining between them. The CDR3: CASSYSGDTDTQYF. In nucleotides, the CDR3 is TGCGCCAGCAGTTATAGCGGAGACACAGATACGCAGTATTTT. Full variable domain (missing parts from reference TRBV5-1 and TRBJ2-3): KAGVTQTPRYLIKTRGQQVTLSCSPISGHRSVSWYQQTPGQGLQFLFEYFSETQRNKGNFPGRFSGRQFSNSRSEMNVSTLELGDSALYLCASSYSGDTDTQYFGPGTRLTVL.

The chain recombines TRBV30 with TRBJ2-3; 15 nucleotides align to TRBD2. The CDR3 totals 16 residues. V dropped 2 bases and J dropped 5; count of bases not matched to a gene: 5. Germline values: CDR1 GTSNPN, CDR2 SVGIG (reference sequence). The chain's CDR3 is CAWSRGLAGGRDTQYF. The CDR3, as DNA: TGTGCCTGGAGTCGAGGACTAGCGGGGGGGAGAGATACGCAGTATTTT. The complete variable domain, with remaining parts taken from reference TRBV30 and TRBJ2-3, reads SQTIHQWPATLVQPVGSPLSLECTVEGTSNPNLYWYRQAAGRGLQLLFYSVGIGQISSEVPQNLSASRPQDRQFILSSKKLLLSDSGFYLCAWSRGLAGGRDTQYFGPGTRLTVL.

A few counts support this clone. This chain joins TRBV2 and TRBJ1-1; D is unresolved. Germline values: CDR1 SNHLY, CDR2 FYNNEI. V dropped 7 bases and J dropped 1 base, with 7 bases sitting between them. This CDR3 spans 12 amino acids. CDR3 nucleotides: TGTGCCAGCACTCGTGAGAACACTGAAGCTTTCTTT. Amino acids: CASTRENTEAFF.

V and J are TRBV5-4 and TRBJ2-1; unclear D gene. The V end lost 5 bases, the J end lost 4 bases, and 13 bases lay between the germline ends. CDR1 is SGHNT, CDR2 YYREEE, per germline (reference sequence). This CDR3 has 14 amino acids. Here the CDR3 DNA reads TGTGCCAGCAGTGGCGGCAGCTTGTACAATGAGCAGTTCTTC. Residues: CASSGGSLYNEQFF. The entire variable domain, with the rest obtained from reference TRBV5-4 and TRBJ2-1, is as follows: ETGVTQSPTHLIKTRGQQVTLRCSSQSGHNTVSWYQQALGQGPQFIFQYYREEENGRGNFPPRFSGLQFPNYSSELNVNALELDDSALYLCASSGGSLYNEQFFGPGTRLTVL.

This clone is judged medium-sized. V and J are TRBV3-1 (or the pseudogene TRBV3-2) and TRBJ2-2; 8 positions match TRBD1. CDR3 length: 14 residues. Germline trimming cut 4 bases from V and 7 bases from J; bases unmatched to any gene: 5. Looked up from germline, CDR1 is LGHDT and CDR2 is YNNKEL (reference sequence). DNA for the CDR3: TGTGCCAGCAGCCCTCAGGGGGCCGGCGGGGAGCTGTTTTTT. It encodes CASSPQGAGGELFF.

Only one count was recorded for this clone. The rearrangement joins TRBV27 to TRBJ1-1; 8 positions agree with TRBD1. Trimming took 6 bases from V and 4 from J; bases not matched to a gene: 4. The CDR3 covers 13 residues. CDR1 MNHEY and CDR2 SMNVEV come from the germline V gene (reference sequence). The DNA for the CDR3 is TGTGCCAGCAGCCGAACAGGGGGCACTGAAGCTTTCTTT. Translating it yields CASSRTGGTEAFF.

The chain employs TRBV13 and TRBJ2-7; weak D call: TRBD1 (6 bases). Germline loops: CDR1 PRHDT, CDR2 FYEKMQ (reference sequence). This CDR3 has 14 amino acids. V was trimmed by 5 bases and J by 6 bases, leaving 17 bases between them. The CDR3 reads CASSLDRWSGEQYF. The DNA for the CDR3 is TGTGCCAGCAGCCTTGACAGGTGGAGCGGCGAGCAGTACTTC.

The V gene is TRBV11-2, the J gene TRBJ2-7, with 7 bases matching TRBD2. The V and J ends lost 5 bases and 6 bases, in that order; junction bases with no gene match: 13. This CDR3 contains 15 residues. Germline V gene data show CDR1 as SGHAT and CDR2 as FQNNGV. The DNA of the CDR3 is TGTGCCAGCAGCCGCGCCCGGGGGGTCGGAGGCGAGCAGTACTTC. It is translated as CASSRARGVGGEQYF.

V and J are TRBV24-1 and TRBJ2-1, with TRBD1 matching 8 bases. Germline CDR1 is KGHDR and CDR2 is SFDVKD. CDR3 length: 11 amino acids. Trimming took 8 bases from V and 14 from J; bases not matched to a gene: 7. CDR3 in amino acids: CATKDRETEFF. The CDR3 DNA is TGTGCCACCAAGGACAGGGAAACCGAGTTCTTC.

This clone was seen a handful of times. The chain couples TRBV27 to TRBJ2-5, with unresolved D. Trimming removed 1 base from V and 2 bases from J, with 11 bases in between. This CDR3 has 15 amino acids. The germline CDR1 and CDR2 sequences are MNHEY and SMNVEV (reference sequence). CDR3: CASSLYPGRQETQYF. As DNA, the CDR3 is TGTGCCAGCAGTTTATATCCCGGCAGGCAAGAGACCCAGTACTTC.

The chain couples TRBV5-6 to TRBJ2-1; D unresolved. Germline CDR1 is SGHDT and CDR2 is YYEEEE. Trimming left V 2 bases short and J 5 bases short, with 11 bases between. The CDR3 loop spans 14 amino acids. The CDR3 DNA follows: TGTGCCAGCAGCTTTACAGAGCCCAACAATGAGCAGTTCTTC. Translated, it gives CASSFTEPNNEQFF. Drawing the rest from reference TRBV5-6 and TRBJ2-1, the complete variable domain is DAGVTQSPTHLIKTRGQQVTLRCSPKSGHDTVSWYQQALGQGPQFIFQYYEEEERQRGNFPDRFSGHQFPNYSSELNVNALLLGDSALYLCASSFTEPNNEQFFGPGTRLTVL.

The chain is built from TRBV4-1 and TRBJ2-1; TRBD2 matches 8 bases. V gave up 1 base and J gave up 6 bases; unmatched junction bases: 5. There are 15 residues in the CDR3. Germline loops: CDR1 MGHRA, CDR2 YSYEKL. The CDR3 is CASSQAGGFPNEQFF. The CDR3 DNA follows: TGCGCCAGCAGCCAAGCGGGAGGGTTCCCCAATGAGCAGTTCTTC.

This clone was counted only a few times. V usage is TRBV6-1 and J usage is TRBJ2-3; no reliable D call. The CDR3 sequence is 14 residues long. V lost 3 bases to trimming and J lost 4 bases, with 11 bases between them. From germline, CDR1 is MNHNS and CDR2 SASEGT. This chain's CDR3 is CASSELVASDTQYF. CDR3 nucleotide sequence: TGTGCCAGCAGTGAGTTAGTAGCCTCAGATACGCAGTATTTT.

This sequence joins TRBV4-1 and TRBJ2-5, with 9 bases fitting TRBD2. Germline trimming cut 2 bases from V and 1 base from J; bases unmatched to any gene: 5. Looked up from germline, CDR1 is MGHRA and CDR2 is YSYEKL. The CDR3 has 16 residues. The CDR3 coding sequence is TGCGCCAGCAGCCAACAAGCGGGGGGCTTCCAAGAGACCCAGTACTTC. Amino acids: CASSQQAGGFQETQYF.

The genes are TRBV4-3 and TRBJ1-1; no clear D. V was cut by 1 base and J by 4 bases, with 7 bases left in between. Germline V CDR1 and CDR2: LGHNA, YSLEER. The CDR3 spans 13 residues. In DNA form, the CDR3 reads TGCGCCAGCAGCCAAGTCAGGTCCACTGAAGCTTTCTTT. Protein product: CASSQVRSTEAFF.

The V call is TRBV7-8, the J call TRBJ1-2, with a tentative D call TRBD1 (5 bases). V lost 8 bases and J 8 bases, leaving 12 bases between the germline ends. The CDR3 totals 11 residues. In germline, CDR1 is SGHVS, CDR2 FQNEAQ. The CDR3 region is CASPGGEGYTF. The CDR3 coding sequence is TGTGCCAGCCCTGGGGGGGAGGGCTACACCTTC.

The chain recombines TRBV5-1 with TRBJ2-5; no definite D call. V lost 4 bases, J lost 1 base, and 11 bases lay in between. In germline, CDR1 is SGHRS, CDR2 YFSETQ. The CDR3 runs to 14 residues. The CDR3 sequence: CASSPRVTQETQYF. CDR3 DNA: TGCGCCAGCAGCCCTAGGGTGACCCAAGAGACCCAGTACTTC.

This clone appeared once. The CDR3 nucleotides are TGTGCCAGAAGCTTGGAACTCCGGACTAGCGGACTAAGCTCCTACGAGCAGTACTTC. It is translated as CARSLELRTSGLSSYEQYF. The chain couples TRBV5-3 to TRBJ2-7; 10 bases fit TRBD2. TRBV5-3 qualifies as an ORF whose function is uncertain. J was trimmed by 0 bases and V by 0 bases; bases with no gene match: 12. The CDR3 has 19 residues.

The rearrangement joins TRBV6-2 or TRBV6-3 to TRBJ2-5; D unresolved. The V gene's germline CDR1 is MNHEY and CDR2 SVGEGT. CDR3 length equals 16 residues. The V gene lost 0 bases and the J gene lost 2 bases, with 13 bases spanning the gap. The CDR3 reads CASSYSSGSRQETQYF. The CDR3 region has the DNA TGTGCCAGCAGTTACTCGTCAGGCTCCCGACAAGAGACCCAGTACTTC.

The chain is built from TRBV6-2 or TRBV6-3 and TRBJ1-5, with D hard to call. This CDR3 is 15 amino acids long. Trimming stripped 5 bases from V and 5 bases from J, with 16 bases between. CDR1 and CDR2 (germline): MNHEY, SVGEGT. The CDR3 coding sequence is TGTGCCAGCAGTCAAACCCCCGCCGGGGATCAGCCCCAGCATTTT. It is translated as CASSQTPAGDQPQHF.

The V call is TRBV6-1, the J call TRBJ1-5; no firm D call. V gave up 0 bases and J gave up 2 bases, with 11 bases separating them. The CDR3 is made up of 16 amino acids. The germline V gene encodes CDR1 MNHNS and CDR2 SASEGT. Here the CDR3 DNA reads TGTGCCAGCAGTGAAGCGGAGTGGCAGGGCAATCAGCCCCAGCATTTT. It translates to CASSEAEWQGNQPQHF.

This chain uses TRBV12-3 or TRBV12-4 with TRBJ1-1; D remains ambiguous. V shed 7 bases and J shed 4 bases, with 10 bases lying between them. The CDR3 is made up of 12 amino acids. CDR3 bases: TGTGCCAGCACCACTCTCGCCACTGAAGCTTTCTTT. It yields the protein CASTTLATEAFF.